The 4 T cell receptor beta chains below were found in one sample sequenced in a study of T cell repertoires in cytomegalovirus infection. In TCRdb, the reads were re-called with MiXCR into one record per CDR3 protein. The repertoire has just under 550,000 distinct CDR3 sequences, about 30% of them found once; the top ten carry around 14%. The sequenced sample was PBMCs. The receptors derive from a human donor in good health (CMV status not recorded). Some clones in this sample may be carry-over from other donors' samples.

The table lists this clonotype with many counts. The chain joins TRBV7-2 to TRBJ2-7, with D maybe TRBD2 (5 bases). Trimming left V 5 bases short and J 2 bases short, with 13 bases between. The CDR3 is 14 amino acids. The germline V gene has CDR1 SGHTA and CDR2 FQGNSA. In nucleotides, the CDR3 is TGTGCCAGCAGCCCAGTAGGGAGAACCTACGAGCAGTACTTC. Translated: CASSPVGRTYEQYF.

V and J are TRBV5-1 and TRBJ2-3, with D possibly TRBD2 on 6 matching bases. The V gene lost 7 bases and the J gene lost 0 bases, with 12 bases spanning the gap. This CDR3 comprises 14 residues. CDR1 SGHRS and CDR2 YFSETQ come from the germline V gene. CDR3: CASGYGTSTDTQYF. CDR3 nucleotide sequence: TGCGCCAGCGGATACGGGACTAGCACAGATACGCAGTATTTT. Filled out from reference TRBV5-1 and TRBJ2-3, the complete variable domain reads KAGVTQTPRYLIKTRGQQVTLSCSPISGHRSVSWYQQTPGQGLQFLFEYFSETQRNKGNFPGRFSGRQFSNSRSEMNVSTLELGDSALYLCASGYGTSTDTQYFGPGTRLTVL.

V usage is TRBV20-1 and J usage is TRBJ1-1, with TRBD1 as a possible D gene (5 bases). The length of the CDR3 is 13 residues. Trimming removed 5 bases at V and 6 bases at J, with 16 bases between. Looked up from germline, CDR1 is DFQATT and CDR2 is SNEGSKA (reference sequence). In nucleotides, the CDR3 is TGCAGTGCTCCACAGGCGTTGGCAGCTGAAGCTTTCTTT. This codes for CSAPQALAAEAFF.

The chain joins TRBV12-3 or TRBV12-4 to TRBJ1-6, with unresolved D. The CDR3 loop spans 20 amino acids. V was clipped by 5 bases and J by 0 bases, with 23 bases between them. CDR3 amino acids: CASSPYLRRNSSSYNSPLHF. Here the CDR3 DNA reads TGTGCCAGCAGTCCCTACCTCAGACGGAATAGCAGCTCCTATAATTCACCCCTCCACTTT.